This T cell receptor beta chain was obtained from a study of blood T cell repertoires in COVID-19. Whole-study context: The samples span acute and convalescent COVID-19 from the United States, Italy and Spain. PBMCs, B-cell-depleted T cells, or T cells were the source of the cDNA or gDNA that made up the material.

In the authors' methods: Quantification of nucleated cells was approximated via reference gene primer amplification. Generated by immunoSEQ multiplex PCR, the TCRdb table keeps only in-frame clones and is missing some. V, J and clone size were drawn from that table, and D and trimming were deduced from the DNA. Here the sample spans approximately 46,000 clones, roughly 84% being singletons. J gave up 2 bases and V 4 bases, and 2 bases lay outside the gene matches. This CDR3 is built from 16 residues. Germline assignment: CDR1 SGHRS and CDR2 YFSETQ. The genes are TRBV5-1 and TRBJ2-1, with 14 bases aligning to TRBD2. This TCR derives from a woman in her 70s with acute or convalescent COVID-19. The material sequenced was peripheral blood. The CDR3 sequence: CASSRGLAGAYNEQFF. The CDR3 DNA follows: TGCGCCAGCAGCCGGGGACTAGCGGGAGCCTACAATGAGCAGTTCTTC.